The sequence of this T cell receptor (beta chain) was determined in a study of CD8 T cells in ankylosing spondylitis. Turning to this clonotype: The antigen remains unidentified.

V lost 5 bases, J lost 0 bases, and 19 bases lay in between. Germline CDR1 is MNHNS and CDR2 is SASEGT. The CDR3 is made up of 17 amino acids. As the method for making TCR beta libraries, quantitative 5'-RACE with molecular barcodes was used. TCRdb reprocessed the 5' RACE reads via MiXCR and lists one record per CDR3 protein. Of 300,000 to 400,000 distinct CDR3 sequences listed, over 12% were seen once; the top ten hold roughly 0.99%. Points from the study as a whole: Reactive arthritis synovial fluid and blood previously showed some of these motif variants. A TCR beta motif made of about 8 highly homologous variants seemed typical of ankylosing spondylitis blood.

The V and J genes are TRBV6-1 and TRBJ1-1; TRBD1 might be the D (6 bases). The TCR comes from a male donor with ankylosing spondylitis or in good health (not recorded which). The source material was blood, either unsorted or a sorted T cell fraction (not recorded which). The CDR3 loop is CASSTGPGKGLNTEAFF. CDR3 coding DNA: TGTGCCAGCAGTACAGGGCCAGGGAAGGGATTGAACACTGAAGCTTTCTTT.